The present TCR beta chain was sequenced within a study of regulatory T cells. Note on this clone: The antigen remains unidentified.

All CD3G-deficient patients showed autoimmunity, more severe in two. Patients aged 2 to 39 years had fewer naive T cells. General observations from the study: Patient CD8+ T cells trended nonsignificantly toward lower Shannon entropy than control CD8+ cells. Skewed V and J usage and few unique V-J pairs marked patient repertoires, most in Tregs.

CDR1 is SGHDT and CDR2 is YYEEEE in the germline V gene. V was shortened by 7 bases and J by 7 bases, with 18 bases between the two germline ends. This CDR3 has 13 residues. The primer mix had 52 TRBV and 13 TRBJ primers. The repertoire was sequenced with immunoSEQ multiplex PCR; TCRdb's copy has only in-frame clones and lacks some. This table holds about 17,000 clones, 92% found once. The receptor was isolated from a person aged 18 to 30 with CD3G deficiency. Sample: CD8+ T cells sorted from blood. The chain carries TRBV5-6 and TRBJ2-7; possible D gene TRBD2, 6 bases. The CDR3 loop reads CASESTAGGEQYF. The CDR3 nucleotides read TGTGCCAGCGAGTCGACAGCCGGGGGAGAGCAGTACTTC.